Presented here are 20 T cell receptor beta chains from one specimen sequenced in a study of spatial heterogeneity in lung cancer. Specified time point: sample taken at primary tumor resection. Findings and caveats of the study: The study found that expanded intratumoral alpha and beta TCR counts tracked tumor mutation counts.

MiXCR, applied by TCRdb to the 5' RACE reads, yields one record per CDR3 protein. The data hold roughly 8,400 distinct CDR3 sequences, with approximately 12% observed a single time. Their target antigens are unknown. The material sequenced was lung tumor tissue, taken at surgery. These receptors all stem from a male donor with early-stage non-small cell lung cancer.

Details on this clonotype: Since the library was made to target alpha chains, this beta chain is a stray read and its abundance is not meaningful. The chain is built from TRBV7-9 and TRBJ2-7; TRBD2 might be the D (6 bases). CDR3 size: 14 residues. The V gene lost 4 bases and the J gene lost 1 base, with 11 bases spanning the gap. The germline V gene has CDR1 SEHNR and CDR2 FQNEAQ (reference sequence). The CDR3 DNA follows: TGTGCCAGCAGCTCCGGCCGGGGGTCCTACGAGCAGTACTTC. Translation gives CASSSGRGSYEQYF. The entire variable domain, with the rest obtained from reference TRBV7-9 and TRBJ2-7, is as follows: DTGVSQNPRHKITKRGQNVTFRCDPISEHNRLYWYRQTLGQGPEFLTYFQNEAQLEKSRLLSDRFSAERPKGSFSTLEIQRTEQGDSAMYLCASSSGRGSYEQYFGPGTRLTVT.

By sample share, this clonotype is medium-sized (0.01 to 0.1%). With the library built for alpha chains, this beta chain is off target and its frequency is not meaningful. The chain is built from TRBV28 and TRBJ2-6; possible D gene TRBD2, 7 bases. Trimming removed 5 bases from V and 4 bases from J, with 15 bases in between. Germline lookup yields CDR1 MDHEN and CDR2 SYDVKM. This CDR3 is 16 amino acids long. CDR3 region: CASSLLGGDGANVLTF. DNA of the CDR3: TGTGCCAGCAGTCTATTAGGGGGGGACGGGGCCAACGTCCTGACTTTC.

This clonotype has a handful of counts. Within a library made for alpha chains, this beta chain is off target, and its count is uninformative. The chain recombines TRBV7-2 with TRBJ2-1, with D possibly being TRBD1 (6 bases). V was pared by 5 bases and J by 7 bases, with 15 bases between. The germline V gene has CDR1 SGHTA and CDR2 FQGNSA. The CDR3 is 14 residues long. The CDR3 DNA reads TGTGCCAGCAGCAAAGGTGGACAGATGAATGAGCAGTTCTTC. It translates to CASSKGGQMNEQFF.

This clonotype occurred a few times. Because this beta chain is a stray read in a library intended to capture alpha chains, its abundance should not be given much weight. The chain carries TRBV5-1 and TRBJ1-1, with D possibly matching TRBD1 (5 bases). From germline, CDR1 is SGHRS and CDR2 YFSETQ. This CDR3 is 13 amino acids long. V was clipped by 6 bases and J by 6 bases, with 15 bases between them. This CDR3 reads CASTRGTGSEAFF. In DNA, the CDR3 is TGCGCCAGCACCCGGGGGACTGGGTCTGAAGCTTTCTTT. Full variable domain (remainder filled in from reference TRBV5-1 and TRBJ1-1): KAGVTQTPRYLIKTRGQQVTLSCSPISGHRSVSWYQQTPGQGLQFLFEYFSETQRNKGNFPGRFSGRQFSNSRSEMNVSTLELGDSALYLCASTRGTGSEAFFGQGTRLTVV.

Sample share makes this clonotype medium-sized (0.01 to 0.1%). For a library built for alpha chains, this beta chain is a stray read; little rests on its size. V is TRBV19 and J is TRBJ1-5; D not resolved. CDR3 length: 12 amino acids. In germline, CDR1 is LNHDA, CDR2 SQIVND (reference sequence). Trimming pared 3 bases from V and 5 bases from J, leaving 5 bases between. The CDR3 nucleotides are TGTGCCAGTAGTATCGGAGATCAGCCCCAGCATTTT. It is translated as CASSIGDQPQHF.

This clonotype appeared many times. The library was built for alpha chains, so this beta chain is an off-target read and its size means little. The chain joins TRBV5-4 to TRBJ2-2; possible D gene TRBD2, 6 bases. V was trimmed by 2 bases and J by 7 bases, leaving 18 bases between them. This CDR3 is built from 16 residues. From germline, CDR1 is SGHNT and CDR2 YYREEE (reference sequence). CDR3 sequence (DNA): TGTGCCAGCAGCTTTGGAGGGCCGAGGAATAACGGGGAGCTGTTTTTT. This sequence encodes CASSFGGPRNNGELFF.

A word on this clonotype: This beta chain appears as a stray read in a library generated for alpha chains; its size is not informative. The rearrangement joins TRBV6-5 to TRBJ1-6, with D possibly being TRBD1 (6 bases). Trimming left V 6 bases short and J 7 bases short, with 13 bases between. The CDR3 consists of 14 residues. CDR1 and CDR2 (germline): MNHEY, SVGAGI. CDR3 sequence (DNA): TGTGCCAGCAGCCGGGACAAAGTGAATTCACCCCTCCACTTT. This sequence encodes CASSRDKVNSPLHF.

This clonotype was recorded at least ten times. With the library built for alpha chains, this beta chain is off target and its frequency is not meaningful. The V call is TRBV28, the J call TRBJ2-2; D may be TRBD2 (6 bases). CDR1 is MDHEN, CDR2 SYDVKM, per germline. V was pared by 6 bases and J by 7 bases, with 18 bases between. The CDR3 totals 15 residues. The CDR3 region is CASSKPGLGSGELFF. The CDR3 DNA reads as TGTGCCAGCAGCAAACCGGGACTGGGGAGCGGGGAGCTGTTTTTT.

This clonotype was observed many times. A library prepared for alpha chains yielded this beta chain as an off-target read; its size is of little meaning. The genes are TRBV12-3 or TRBV12-4 and TRBJ2-1, with 10 nucleotides matching TRBD2. V lost 6 bases and J lost 4; bases outside the gene matches: 3. This CDR3 contains 14 residues. In DNA form, the CDR3 reads TGTGCCAGCAGAGGGACTAGCGCTTACAATGAGCAGTTCTTC. It specifies CASRGTSAYNEQFF.

This clonotype is deemed medium-sized. Little can be read into the size of this beta chain, an off-target read in a library designed for alpha chains. The chain employs TRBV12-3 or TRBV12-4 and TRBJ2-2; perhaps TRBD2 as D (6 bases). The CDR3 is 13 amino acids. The V end was cut by 6 bases, the J end by 6 bases, with 11 bases between. CDR3 coding DNA: TGTGCCAGCAGCGGAGGAGGGCCCGGGGAGCTGTTTTTT. It codes for CASSGGGPGELFF.

Turning to this clonotype: This beta chain is a stray read from a library made for alpha chains; its abundance is not meaningful. The chain combines TRBV6-5 with TRBJ1-1; TRBD1 matches 11 bases. With 5 bases clipped from V and 4 bases from J, the junction kept 6 bases outside the gene matches. CDR1 is MNHEY, CDR2 SVGAGI, per germline. The CDR3 runs 15 residues. CDR3 in DNA: TGTGCCAGCAGTGCTACCGGGACAGGGGGCACTGAAGCTTTCTTT. Translated: CASSATGTGGTEAFF.

At least ten counts were recorded for this clonotype. The size of this beta chain means little, since it is a stray read in a library made for alpha chains. V usage is TRBV20-1 and J usage is TRBJ1-6; D possibly corresponds to TRBD1 (5 bases). Germline CDR1 DFQATT, CDR2 SNEGSKA (reference sequence). V gave up 4 bases and J gave up 4 bases, with 8 bases separating them. This CDR3 has 13 residues. Here the CDR3 reads CSAMGQYNSPLHF. The CDR3 DNA reads TGCAGTGCTATGGGGCAGTATAATTCACCCCTCCACTTT.

The table lists this clonotype with a few counts. With the library built for alpha chains, this beta chain is off target and its frequency is not meaningful. The chain combines TRBV3-1 with TRBJ2-7; 9 bases agree with TRBD2. The V segment lost 4 bases and the J segment 2 bases; nucleotides outside the gene matches: 6. CDR1 is LGHDT, CDR2 YNNKEL, per germline (reference sequence). The CDR3 sequence is 15 residues long. CDR3 nucleotides: TGTGCCAGCAGCCCCAGCGGGAGGTTAACCTACGAGCAGTACTTC. As protein: CASSPSGRLTYEQYF.

In its sample, this clonotype ranks as large. A library prepared for alpha chains yielded this beta chain as an off-target read; its size is of little meaning. The chain uses TRBV7-2 and TRBJ2-5; D is ambiguous. Germline V gene data show CDR1 as SGHTA and CDR2 as FQGNSA. V lost 3 bases to trimming and J lost 5 bases, with 7 bases between them. The CDR3 loop spans 12 amino acids. Here the CDR3 reads CASSLVGETQYF. For the CDR3, the DNA is TGTGCCAGCAGCTTGGTGGGGGAGACCCAGTACTTC.

This clonotype showed up many times. This beta chain turned up in a library designed for alpha chains; as an off-target read, its abundance says little. The chain has TRBV7-2 and TRBJ2-5; a possible D gene is TRBD1 (6 bases). Germline values: CDR1 SGHTA, CDR2 FQGNSA. The CDR3 totals 16 residues. Trimming stripped 4 bases from V and 2 bases from J, with 17 bases between. The CDR3 DNA reads as TGTGCCAGCAGCTGGCCTGGGGGCGAGCTGCAAGAGACCCAGTACTTC. Translation gives CASSWPGGELQETQYF.

This clonotype showed up many times. With the library built for alpha chains, this beta chain is off target and its frequency is not meaningful. The chain combines TRBV11-2 with TRBJ2-2; 14 nucleotides line up with TRBD2. V lost 5 bases and J lost 7; bases outside the gene matches: 9. This CDR3 spans 17 amino acids. Per the germline V gene, CDR1 is SGHAT and CDR2 is FQNNGV. This CDR3 is CASSPRLAGGLGGELFF. The CDR3 bases are TGTGCCAGCAGCCCGCGACTAGCGGGAGGGCTTGGCGGGGAGCTGTTTTTT.

With respect to this clonotype: With the library built for alpha chains, this beta chain is off target and its frequency is not meaningful. The chain recombines TRBV3-1 with TRBJ1-2; D might be TRBD1 (5 bases). The V gene's germline CDR1 is LGHDT and CDR2 YNNKEL (reference sequence). The CDR3 covers 17 residues. V lost 0 bases, J lost 4 bases, and 18 bases lay in between. DNA of the CDR3: TGTGCCAGCAGCCAAGACCCCGACGGCGGGACCATCTATGGCTACACCTTC. This translates into CASSQDPDGGTIYGYTF.

In regard to this clonotype: Within a library made for alpha chains, this beta chain is off target, and its count is uninformative. The chain carries TRBV5-1 and TRBJ2-7, with 10 bases fitting TRBD2. The germline V gene has CDR1 SGHRS and CDR2 YFSETQ. The junction had 6 bases not matched to a gene; V was cut back by 0 bases and J by 0 bases. CDR3 length equals 17 residues. CDR3 loop: CASSLEASGSSSYEQYF. CDR3 DNA: TGCGCCAGCAGCTTGGAGGCTAGCGGGAGCAGCTCCTACGAGCAGTACTTC.

At least ten counts were recorded for this clonotype. A library prepared for alpha chains yielded this beta chain as an off-target read; its size is of little meaning. The gene calls are TRBV20-1 and TRBJ1-5; D possibly corresponds to TRBD1 (6 bases). Deletions cut 7 bases from V and 2 bases from J, with 9 bases between. This CDR3 is built from 12 residues. Germline CDR1 DFQATT, CDR2 SNEGSKA (reference sequence). The CDR3 loop reads CSGTVGNQPQHF. DNA of the CDR3: TGCAGTGGGACAGTGGGCAATCAGCCCCAGCATTTT.

This clonotype is judged large (0.1 to 1%). This beta chain lies outside the target of a library built for alpha chains; its clone size means little. The CDR3 reads CASSEFHLNTEAFF. CDR3 DNA sequence: TGTGCCAGCAGTGAATTCCACCTGAACACTGAAGCTTTCTTT. The rearrangement uses TRBV6-1 and TRBJ1-1; no definite D call. Germline assignment: CDR1 MNHNS and CDR2 SASEGT. This CDR3 has 14 amino acids. Trimming took 2 bases from V and 0 from J, leaving 7 bases between them.